These 2 T cell receptor beta chains came from one sample sequenced in a study of blood T cell repertoires in COVID-19 (TCRdb year 2020). The library came from the immunoSEQ multiplex PCR assay. TCRdb retrieved this table from immuneACCESS and kept in-frame rearrangements only. Not all clones are present; in checked studies, unresolved V genes account for under half, and no reason is known for the remainder. For this sample there are about 220,000 clones; 85% to 90% appear just once. The ten largest clonotypes hold about 14% of the sample. Material for sequencing was PBMCs or T cells enriched from blood (not recorded which). These TCRs come from a woman between 50 and 59 years old with acute COVID-19.

The J gene is TRBJ2-2, the V gene TRBV12-5; D remains ambiguous. Between the trimmed V and J ends, which lost 7 bases and 1 base, there was a span of 4 bases. The CDR3 is 12 residues long. The germline V gene has CDR1 LGHNT and CDR2 FRNRAP. The CDR3 sequence is CASARNTGELFF. The CDR3 coding sequence is TGTGCTAGTGCCAGGAACACCGGGGAGCTGTTTTTT.

The gene calls are TRBV11-2 and TRBJ1-2; 7 bases are shared with TRBD1. The length of the CDR3 is 16 residues. Trimming took 5 bases from V and 4 from J; bases not matched to a gene: 13. Germline loops: CDR1 SGHAT, CDR2 FQNNGV. The CDR3 reads CASSRYSSRGTYGYTF. Written as DNA, the CDR3 is TGTGCCAGCAGCCGATATAGCTCCAGGGGGACCTATGGCTACACCTTC.